This T cell receptor (beta chain) came from a study of neurological immune-mediated disorders. The cDNA was generated through 5'RACE incorporating 10-nucleotide random UMIs. TCRdb re-analysed the 5' RACE reads in MiXCR, keeping a single row per CDR3 protein. Here the sample spans 40,000 to 45,000 distinct CDR3 sequences, roughly 13% being singletons. This clonotype was recorded a few times. The sequence was obtained from a female donor in good health. Sequencing input: PBMCs.

This CDR3 reads CASSLSGTDQAFF. In DNA form, the CDR3 reads TGTGCCAGCAGTCTAAGCGGGACGGATCAAGCTTTCTTT. J is TRBJ1-1 and V is TRBV6-1, with a possible D match to TRBD1 (5 bases). V shed 5 bases and J shed 9 bases, with 16 bases lying between them. Germline values: CDR1 MNHNS, CDR2 SASEGT. This CDR3 is 13 amino acids long.